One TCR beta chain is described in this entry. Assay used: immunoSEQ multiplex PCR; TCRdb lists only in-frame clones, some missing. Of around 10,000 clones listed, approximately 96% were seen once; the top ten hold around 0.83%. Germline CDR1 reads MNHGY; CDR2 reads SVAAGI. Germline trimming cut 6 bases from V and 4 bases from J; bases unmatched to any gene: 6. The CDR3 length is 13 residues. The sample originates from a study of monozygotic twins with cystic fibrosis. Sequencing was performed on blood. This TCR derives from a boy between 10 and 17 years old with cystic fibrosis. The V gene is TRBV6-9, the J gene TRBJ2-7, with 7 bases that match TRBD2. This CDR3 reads CASRLRESYEQYF. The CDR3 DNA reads TGTGCCAGCAGACTGCGGGAGTCTTACGAGCAGTACTTC.